This TCR beta chain derives from a study of blood T cell repertoires in COVID-19. Across the whole study: PBMCs, B-cell-depleted T cells, or T cells provided the cDNA or gDNA that made up the material.

The repertoire was sequenced with immunoSEQ multiplex PCR; TCRdb's copy has only in-frame clones and lacks some. The table shows roughly 77,000 clones, with about 80% occurring only once. Germline V lookup: CDR1 MNHEY, CDR2 SMNVEV (reference sequence). Trimming took off 2 bases at V and 5 bases at J, with 9 bases between the two ends. This CDR3 contains 13 residues. The chain is built from TRBV27 and TRBJ1-1, with TRBD1 as a possible D gene (5 bases). This sequence originates from a woman between 65 and 79 years old with acute or convalescent COVID-19. The specimen was peripheral blood. Here the CDR3 reads CASSLGGGTEAFF. The CDR3 nucleotides are TGTGCCAGCAGTTTAGGTGGGGGGACTGAAGCTTTCTTT.